The following is a TCR beta chain sequence with its context. The clone's antigen remains unknown. The junction does not match germline at one end; this may be a read error. The cohort was made up of about 610 healthy bone marrow donors. At the time of sampling, all cohort members were nominally healthy, though unrecorded immune exposures were likely present. The donor was CMV seronegative and was included in the group of a few hundred seronegative cohort members. Each donor provided a peripheral blood sample, and peripheral blood mononuclear cells were used for TCR beta sequencing. The Qiagen DNeasy Blood Extraction Kit was used to extract genomic DNA from the blood cell samples. From the cysteine up to the phenylalanine, the CDR3 has a length of 15 residues. This entry keeps only the CDR3 DNA: 45 bases, framed from base 1. The germline V gene specifies SGHVS as CDR1 and FQNEAQ as CDR2. The source of the sample is a study of cytomegalovirus exposure and HLA in healthy donors (dated by TCRdb to the late 2010s). Describing the broader study: An earlier analysis of some 600 of the donors reported about 300 Gb of sequence data and some 110 million unique TCR beta sequences obtained from about 179 million T cells. Of the approximately 400 genotyped donors, roughly 85% fell in the genetic ancestry cluster associated with self-reported Caucasian donors. About 280 gigabases of sequencing data and roughly 81 million unique TCR sequences made up an early release that covered over 550 HLA-typed donors. Alongside the repertoire data, information on donor age, sex, ethnicity and CMV serostatus was compiled. Along with the approximately 670-subject first cohort, a separate validation cohort of around 110 different subjects was used. Four to six DR-DQ haplotypes were handled as single units for association and clustering, since linkage in the cohort was strong. Rather than using new phenotypic data, the later analysis identified candidate immune exposures from TCR beta sequences and from how often those sequences occurred across donors. The aim of the study was to test whether cataloging public T cell receptors could identify signatures of past pathogen exposure. Among approximately 370 genotyped donors of the cohort, an average of roughly 230,000 unique TCR beta nucleotide sequences was sequenced per donor, of which 15% to 20% were non-productive. Typing coverage differed by locus: A, B, C, DRB1 and DQB1 were typed in roughly 620-630 donors, DQA1 in roughly 510, DPA1 in around 580, and DPB1 in 450 to 490. In a later genetic analysis, genome-wide SNP genotypes for about three fifths of the roughly 670 donors were used, and that subset was treated as a discovery cohort. The T cell repertoires of several hundred subjects were profiled by immunosequencing and related to cytomegalovirus serostatus. HLA typing covered class I and class II loci at four-digit resolution. In a later analysis, previously published TCR beta repertoires from 550 to 700 donors were re-analyzed and high-resolution HLA genotyping was added so that TCR occurrence patterns could be studied. To decide whether each TCR beta V gene segment behaved as functional or pseudogenic, an earlier analysis of some 540 of the donors relied on high-throughput TCR beta sequencing. The study combined high-throughput TCR immunosequencing, statistical association of individual TCRs with disease status, and machine learning to predict cytomegalovirus infection status. Every discovery cohort repertoire had been produced on one sequencing platform. Study-wide findings and limitations: Linkage disequilibrium might explain the correlated functional status among segregating V segments, but an unknown experimental factor could not be ruled out. The earlier analysis of about 600 of the donors excluded about 16 rarely observed V segments, including chromosome 9 orphons, because counts were too low. A further reported finding was that TCR beta sequences accurately predicted the HLA-A and HLA-B alleles for most subjects in the first cohort. A later analysis found that HLA-associated TCR beta chains were more clonally expanded and had lower generation probabilities than equally common non-associated chains. A group of highly shared sequence variants was considered likely to be a technical artifact of the sequencing pipeline. Compared with the 666-donor mean, donors in an Asian-associated ancestry cluster had fewer N-insertions in productive TCRs, according to a later genetic analysis. Because HLA typing was unavailable for some donors at each locus, only the typed subset was used in association tests. The classifier was reported to diagnose cytomegalovirus status with high specificity and sensitivity in both the original and validation cohorts. According to a later analysis, parvovirus B19, influenza, CMV and Epstein-Barr virus appeared linked to several top co-occurrence clusters. Sequencing depth was assumed to be roughly uniform across donors in the presence/absence analyses, though that assumption may not hold. An association between a missense DCLRE1C variant and V-gene and J-gene trimming of TCR beta chains was found in a later genetic analysis and replicated in an independent cohort. Strong co-occurrence of HLA alleles, especially DR and DQ, made assigning TCR associations to individual alleles difficult. Most TCR sequences were observed very rarely across donors, whereas some public TCRs were present in many individuals. The cohort was sequenced for TCR beta chains only, and without alpha or paired-chain data the features that could be detected were limited. Some IMGT-functional V segments, including TRBV6-2 and TRBV6-3, could not be told apart with the 87-base-pair reads, so those segments were excluded. Most CMV-associated TCR beta chains appeared to be HLA-restricted in a later analysis, and the HLA associations seemed to be driven largely by CMV exposure. Three of the identified cytomegalovirus-associated TCR beta chains were confirmed in vitro to be specific for cytomegalovirus antigens. A total of 150 to 200 TCR beta chains were listed by the study as associated with cytomegalovirus. An earlier analysis of some 560 of the donors showed that most TCR beta V segments appeared in productive rearrangements either about 90% or about 30% of the time, which broadly matched IMGT annotations. It was suggested by the authors that the approach could potentially be generalized to other disease states and immunological phenotypes. In a later analysis, the rate of TCR association differed among HLA loci, with DRB1 alleles having the most associated TCRs and HLA-C alleles having the fewest. In a later analysis, more than 15,000 TCR beta sequences were associated with specific HLA alleles at a false discovery rate of 0.05. Immune exposure information for the cohort was limited to CMV serostatus.

Library generation was performed with the immunoSEQ multiplex PCR assay. The multiplex PCR relied on a mix of 60 forward primers for TCR Vbeta segments and 13 reverse primers for TCR Jbeta segments. The CDR3 region of rearranged TCR beta genes was amplified from genomic DNA by a multiplex PCR assay. The amplified TCR beta libraries were sequenced on the Illumina HiSeq System as 87-base-pair reads. The study's processing was this. Across the 640 or so repertoires, a later analysis counted 75 million to 90 million unique TCR beta chains, around 11 million of which were shared by at least two donors. A nearest-neighbor algorithm error-corrected the raw reads and collapsed the reads into unique sequences, merging closely related sequences to remove PCR and sequencing errors. Alignment of CDR3 sequences to IMGT reference sequences was used to assign V, D and J gene segments. For a sequence to be retained, a match of at least six nucleotides was required to both a V gene segment and a J gene segment. Rearrangements were classified as productive when the CDR3 lacked stop codons and remained in frame with V and J, and all other rearrangements were classified as non-productive. CDR3 was defined by IMGT convention, running from the second conserved V-encoded cysteine to the conserved J-encoded phenylalanine. Sequences without an unambiguous match to a single V gene segment were excluded from the earlier analysis of several hundred of the donors. An earlier analysis of under 750 of the donors called V segments functional above 56.7% productive rearrangements and segregating when the between-donor standard deviation exceeded 5%. A statistical classification framework was built to diagnose cytomegalovirus status from the catalog of TCR beta chain sequences. In a later analysis, TCR nucleotide sequences were compared against IMGT/GENE-DB human TR gene sequences so that V and J genes could be assigned. A later analysis assigned CDR3 sequences and most-parsimonious VDJ recombination scenarios with the TCRdist pipeline. A later analysis defined each TCR beta chain by its CDR3 amino acid sequence plus V-gene family, and excluded reads lacking a unique V-gene family. To address suspected cross-contamination and a sequencing artifact, a later analysis removed a few hundred highly shared, low-generation-probability nucleotide sequences. A later analysis calculated a clonal expansion index for each public chain from normalized within-repertoire ranks of inferred template counts. Generation probabilities in a later analysis came from a VDJ recombination model fitted to out-of-frame rearrangements, and those results were checked against IGoR. In a later analysis, TCR-TCR, TCR-HLA and TCR-CMV co-occurrence was scored with hypergeometric tests, and a repertoire-size bias correction was applied to TCR pairs. To estimate false discovery rates, a later analysis permuted the HLA or CMV assignments 20 times. In a later analysis, co-occurring TCRs were grouped using DBSCAN, with TCRdist sequence similarity added in when clustering inside HLA-allele-positive subsets. Repertoires with fewer than 30,000 or more than 120,000 public chains, plus five repertoires with anomalous nucleotide sharing, were excluded from co-occurrence clustering. TCRdb carries this immuneACCESS record with in-frame sequences only. Its versions omit some clonotypes, under half of them owing to an unresolved V gene in the studies checked, with the rest unexplained. That table gives V, J and clone size, and the DNA gave D and trimming. In all, the sample holds approximately 110,000 clones, and approximately 70% of those were seen once. The ten top clones hold around 3.5% of the sample.

The chain is made from TRBV7-8 and TRBJ2-7; TRBD2 lines up with 9 middle nucleotides. This TCR derives from a man younger than 45 in good health and CMV-seronegative. Sequencing was performed on PBMCs. In nucleotide form, the sequence is TGTGCCAGCAGCTTAGTTCCTAGCGGGGAGGTTGAGCGGTACTTC. Translated, it gives CASSLVPSGEVERYF.